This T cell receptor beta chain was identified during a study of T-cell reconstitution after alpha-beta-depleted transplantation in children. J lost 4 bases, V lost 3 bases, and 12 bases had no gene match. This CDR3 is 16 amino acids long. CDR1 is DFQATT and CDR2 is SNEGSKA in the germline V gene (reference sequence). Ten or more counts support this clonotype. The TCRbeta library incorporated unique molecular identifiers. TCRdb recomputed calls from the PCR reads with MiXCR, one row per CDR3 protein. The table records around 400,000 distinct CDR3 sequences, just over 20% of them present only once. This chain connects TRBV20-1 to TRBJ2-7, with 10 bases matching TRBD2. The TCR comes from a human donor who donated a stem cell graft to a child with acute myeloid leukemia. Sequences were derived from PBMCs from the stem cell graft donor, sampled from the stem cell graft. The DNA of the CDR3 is TGCAGTGCTAGGGGGGGTAAACTAGCGGGATCGTACGAGCAGTACTTC. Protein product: CSARGGKLAGSYEQYF.